This T cell receptor (beta chain) was recovered during a study of T cell responses to AZD1222 COVID-19 vaccine. TCRdb's table, derived via immunoSEQ multiplex PCR, lists solely in-frame clones and lacks some. The table shows under 150,000 clones, with around 92% occurring only once. The CDR3 consists of 17 residues. The germline V gene has CDR1 LNHDA and CDR2 SQIVND (reference sequence). Trimming at V came to 7 bases and at J to 6 bases, leaving 18 bases not matched to a gene. This clonotype originated in an adult who received the AZD1222 COVID-19 vaccine. This chain connects TRBV19 to TRBJ1-3; TRBD1 matches at 7 bases. Sequenced here: peripheral blood, sampled 28 days after the second AZD1222 dose. The CDR3 reads CASTSLSTQGRANTIYF. CDR3 sequence (DNA): TGTGCCAGTACCTCACTCTCCACACAGGGGCGTGCAAACACCATATATTTT.